What follows describes a single T cell receptor (beta chain). This clone was found a few times. Its antigen specificity is not known. Base-call qualities are not available, and no considerably larger clone is one nucleotide away. Other DNA sequences in this specimen translate into the identical CDR3. Each donor gave one peripheral blood draw, averaging roughly 100 mL, which was collected into heparinised tubes. A BD FACSAria II was used to sort naive, central memory, regulatory and stem cell-like memory CD4+ T cells with a panel that included CD45RO, CCR7, CD25, CD127, CD95 and CD27. Every sorted population had a purity above 95%. PBMCs were separated immediately by Lymphoprep density gradient centrifugation and were stained directly, without being cultured. So that batch effects would be minimized, each experiment stained and sorted samples in pairs, pairing one healthy donor with one patient. The sample originates from a study of beta chain features in type 1 diabetes (dated by TCRdb to 2016 to 2018). Background for the entire study: Patients and healthy donors did not differ in mean age, gender distribution, total cell number or subset yield. A total of 100 million to 110 million sorted cells were examined across all samples, and a strong correlation was observed between cell number per subset and RNA yield. In the study, recently diagnosed type 1 diabetes patients and matched healthy donors were compared on the TCRB repertoires of their sorted circulating CD4+ T cell subsets. Regulatory and stem cell-like memory subsets were obtained from only 8 patients and roughly 8 healthy donors, while naive and central memory subsets were obtained from all 30 or so donors. Overall study outcomes, separate from this receptor: Patients with type 1 diabetes made fewer insertions and deleted more nucleotides at VDJ recombination sites, implying thymic rearrangement abnormalities. Shorter templates might have been favored by PCR, but patient and control samples were amplified and corrected together, so both groups would have been affected equally by any skew. Naive, central memory and regulatory TCRB repertoires appeared to be more similar among patients than among healthy donors. Sequencing cDNA rather than genomic DNA could over-represent highly expressing activated cells, although activation and CD3 levels did not differ between groups. A moderate but significant shortening of TCRB CDR3 length was observed in type 1 diabetes patients in all four CD4+ subsets. Because small numbers of individuals were included in the HLA sub-analyses, any influence of HLA type on TCRB rearrangement was left unresolved.

The entire isolated RNA was reverse transcribed using the High Capacity cDNA Reverse Transcription Kit, and thus expressed TCRB transcripts were sequenced. Naive, central memory and regulatory T cell samples underwent deep immunoSEQ sequencing, averaging around 3.9 million total reads per sample. Sorted cells were lysed in RLT buffer, and RNA was extracted using DNase-treated RNeasy Micro or Mini kits according to cell number. To prevent cross-contamination, every cell subset was processed on its own, while patient and healthy donor samples were processed together. TCRB sequences were amplified from cDNA with the immunoSEQ multiplex PCR, producing 87-bp fragments spanning the CDR3 region. Sequencing of the amplicons was done on the Illumina HiSeq platform. Per the original workflow: PCR bias was computationally corrected using synthetic template baselines, reads within Hamming distance 2 were collapsed, and singletons that could not be merged were discarded. Reads were aligned against IMGT so that V, D and J genes, CDR3 length and insertions or deletions at six rearrangement sites could be assigned. Within each subset, clonotype counts were normalized to sorted cell number, and only after that were true diversity and Gini coefficients computed with the tcR R package. Repertoire sharing was quantified using the overlap coefficient calculated on TCRB nucleotide sequences. TCRdb provides this immuneACCESS table in a form limited to in-frame rearrangements. Some clones are lacking; in checked studies, under half of them reflect an unresolved V gene, and why the rest are absent is not known. V, J and clone size are those of that table, while D and trimming were read from the DNA. This sample is represented by 130,000 to 150,000 clones; 6.9% of them were singletons. The ten largest clones add up to 1.1% to 1.5% of the sample.

The specimen sequenced was central memory CD4+ T cells from blood. The receptor's source is a woman aged 25 to 39 in good health.

The DNA reads TGTGCCAGCAGCTTAACAGGGAGGGACACTGAAGCTTTCTTT. It specifies CASSLTGRDTEAFF. The chain links TRBV7-3 with TRBJ1-1; the D gene identity is not certain. From its cysteine to its phenylalanine, the CDR3 spans 14 amino acids. Only CDR3 DNA remains: 42 bases, in frame from the first base. As encoded in the germline V gene, CDR1 is SGHTA while CDR2 is FQGTGA. V drops 0 bases and J drops 3 bases, leaving 8 bases in between.